These 27 T cell receptor beta chains came from one sample sequenced in a study of graft-versus-host responses after intestinal transplantation. Antigens of these TCRs are unknown. TCRdb's copy holds only in-frame clones and misses some; the assay was immunoSEQ multiplex PCR. The sample consists of fewer than 120,000 clones, 90% to 95% of them appearing once. This sample comprised unstimulated CD8+ T cells sorted from spleen or lymph node cells, obtained before intestinal transplant. These receptors were taken from a human donor who received an intestinal transplant.

The chain combines TRBV27 with TRBJ1-5, with a tentative D call TRBD1 (6 bases). The V and J ends lost 0 bases and 3 bases respectively, with 12 bases between them. The germline V gene encodes CDR1 MNHEY and CDR2 SMNVEV (reference sequence). The CDR3 sequence is 16 residues long. The CDR3 DNA is TGTGCCAGCAGTTTATCGGGGGGCGCAGTCAATCAGCCCCAGCATTTT. As protein: CASSLSGGAVNQPQHF.

This clone was recorded once. The rearrangement uses TRBV6-1 and TRBJ2-7; 7 positions agree with TRBD2. V gave up 7 bases and J gave up 0 bases; unmatched junction bases: 3. The CDR3 extends over 13 amino acids. Per germline, CDR1 MNHNS and CDR2 SASEGT. CDR3 residues: CASTGGSSYEQYF. CDR3 DNA sequence: TGTGCCAGCACCGGGGGGAGCTCCTACGAGCAGTACTTC.

V and J are TRBV7-8 and TRBJ2-7; D might be TRBD1 (5 bases). V lost 3 bases, J lost 1 base, and 7 bases lay in between. The germline gives CDR1 SGHVS, CDR2 FQNEAQ. The CDR3 is 13 amino acids. The chain's CDR3 is CASSFRDSYEQYF. In DNA, the CDR3 is TGTGCCAGCAGCTTCAGGGATTCCTACGAGCAGTACTTC.

The CDR3 loop reads CASSRMGGQGIATNEKLFF. The CDR3 coding sequence is TGCGCCAGCAGCCGGATGGGCGGACAGGGGATCGCAACTAATGAAAAACTGTTTTTT. The chain has TRBV4-1 and TRBJ1-4, with 9 bases fitting TRBD1. CDR1 is MGHRA and CDR2 is YSYEKL in the germline V gene. V dropped 4 bases and J dropped 0; count of bases not matched to a gene: 12. This CDR3 contains 19 residues.

In regard to this clone: The junction differs from germline at one of its ends, possibly a read error. This chain connects TRBV10-2 to TRBJ1-1; D gene ambiguous. The length of the CDR3 is 11 residues. Germline loops: CDR1 WSHSY, CDR2 SAAADI. The CDR3 DNA follows: TGCGCCAGCACTGAGAACACTGAAGCTTTCTTT. Translated: CASTENTEAFF.

This clone was seen once. V gene TRBV4-1 combines with J gene TRBJ2-1; 7 nucleotides line up with TRBD2. Germline CDR1 and CDR2: MGHRA and YSYEKL. J gave up 0 bases and V 3 bases, and 8 bases lay outside the gene matches. This CDR3 comprises 17 residues. The CDR3 bases are TGCGCCAGCAGCCACTACGTAGCGGGCAGCTCCTACAATGAGCAGTTCTTC. Residues: CASSHYVAGSSYNEQFF.

V and J are TRBV19 and TRBJ1-4; TRBD1 agrees at 7 bases. Germline V gene lookup returns CDR1 LNHDA and CDR2 SQIVND (reference sequence). The trim removed 6 bases at V and 8 bases at J, leaving 12 bases unmatched. This CDR3 comprises 15 residues. Written as DNA, the CDR3 is TGTGCCAGTAGCCTCTCGACAGGGATAGGAGAAAAACTGTTTTTT. Residues: CASSLSTGIGEKLFF.

This clone has just one count. The CDR3 sequence: CASSRGLAGPQYF. The DNA for the CDR3 is TGTGCCAGTAGTAGGGGACTAGCGGGCCCCCAGTACTTC. The genes are TRBV19 and TRBJ2-5, with 12 bases fitting TRBD2. The CDR3 is made up of 13 amino acids. With 4 bases clipped from V and 9 bases from J, the junction kept 3 bases outside the gene matches. The V gene's germline CDR1 is LNHDA and CDR2 SQIVND (reference sequence).

This clone has more than one count but fewer than ten. The V and J genes are TRBV9 and TRBJ2-7, with 10 positions matching TRBD2. Germline lookup yields CDR1 SGDLS and CDR2 YYNGEE. V was clipped by 0 bases and J by 0 bases; unmatched bases: 0. The CDR3 has 15 amino acids. CDR3 in amino acids: CASSVGLAGSYEQYF. In DNA form, the CDR3 reads TGTGCCAGCAGCGTAGGACTAGCGGGCTCCTACGAGCAGTACTTC. The entire variable domain, with the rest obtained from reference TRBV9 and TRBJ2-7, is as follows: DSGVTQTPKHLITATGQRVTLRCSPRSGDLSVYWYQQSLDQGLQFLIQYYNGEERAKGNILERFSAQQFPDLHSELNLSSLELGDSALYFCASSVGLAGSYEQYFGPGTRLTVT.

The chain combines TRBV2 with TRBJ2-6; 8 nucleotides match TRBD2. CDR1 is SNHLY, CDR2 FYNNEI, per germline. V gave up 5 bases and J gave up 0 bases; unmatched junction bases: 6. This CDR3 spans 17 amino acids. In DNA, the CDR3 is TGTGCCAGCAGTACACCGGGAGGGCCCTCTGGGGCCAACGTCCTGACTTTC. Protein product: CASSTPGGPSGANVLTF. The full variable domain, in which reference TRBV2 and TRBJ2-6 provide the parts outside the CDR3, is EPEVTQTPSHQVTQMGQEVILRCVPISNHLYFYWYRQILGQKVEFLVSFYNNEISEKSEIFDDQFSVERPDGSNFTLKIRSTKLEDSAMYFCASSTPGGPSGANVLTFGAGSRLTVL.

The V gene is TRBV10-1, the J gene TRBJ2-3; D unclear. Germline V lookup: CDR1 WNHNN, CDR2 SYGVQD (reference sequence). The CDR3 consists of 15 residues. V gave up 0 bases and J gave up 0 bases, with 7 bases separating them. The CDR3 protein is CASSESYTSTDTQYF. CDR3 bases: TGCGCCAGCAGTGAGTCCTATACTAGCACAGATACGCAGTATTTT.

The chain joins TRBV2 to TRBJ2-5; a possible D gene is TRBD2 (5 bases). Trimming removed 6 bases from V and 4 bases from J, with 12 bases in between. Germline V gene data show CDR1 as SNHLY and CDR2 as FYNNEI. The CDR3 consists of 13 residues. In DNA form, the CDR3 reads TGTGCCAGCAGGGAGGCGGCCCGAGAGACCCAGTACTTC. Translated, it gives CASREAARETQYF.

Only a few counts were recorded for this clone. The genes are TRBV27 and TRBJ2-3; unclear D gene. V gave up 5 bases and J gave up 1 base, with 10 bases separating them. Germline V gene data show CDR1 as MNHEY and CDR2 as SMNVEV (reference sequence). The CDR3 totals 14 residues. The CDR3 sequence: CASSALIRTDTQYF. The DNA of the CDR3 is TGTGCCAGCAGTGCCCTGATCCGCACAGATACGCAGTATTTT.

CDR3 sequence: CASNRGHQETQYF. The DNA of the CDR3 is TGTGCCAGCAACCGGGGGCACCAAGAGACCCAGTACTTC. The chain employs TRBV11-2 and TRBJ2-5; perhaps D is TRBD1 or TRBD2 (6 bases each). Trimming removed 7 bases at V and 0 bases at J, with 9 bases between. Germline assignment: CDR1 SGHAT and CDR2 FQNNGV. This CDR3 comprises 13 residues.

The rearrangement joins TRBV28 to TRBJ1-4; weak D call: TRBD1 (5 bases). The germline gives CDR1 MDHEN, CDR2 SYDVKM. The CDR3 extends over 15 amino acids. V was shortened by 6 bases and J by 8 bases, with 19 bases between the two germline ends. CDR3 residues: CASRRGHGAGEKLFF. For the CDR3, the DNA is TGTGCCAGCAGACGCGGACACGGGGCGGGGGAAAAACTGTTTTTT. The variable domain in full, completed from reference TRBV28 and TRBJ1-4, reads DVKVTQSSRYLVKRTGEKVFLECVQDMDHENMFWYRQDPGLGLRLIYFSYDVKMKEKGDIPEGYSVSREKKERFSLILESASTNQTSMYLCASRRGHGAGEKLFFGSGTQLSVL.

The count of this clone is one. V gene TRBV19 combines with J gene TRBJ1-1, with D tentatively TRBD1 (5 bases). The CDR3 extends over 15 amino acids. The ends were cut back, 5 bases at V and 0 bases at J, with 13 bases in the middle. Germline loops: CDR1 LNHDA, CDR2 SQIVND (reference sequence). The CDR3 nucleotides read TGTGCCAGTAGTGAACAGGTCCCCTTGAACACTGAAGCTTTCTTT. Translated, it gives CASSEQVPLNTEAFF.

CDR3 region: CASTRRDRIAGQPQHF. The CDR3 coding sequence is TGTGCCAGCACCAGGAGGGACAGGATAGCAGGGCAGCCCCAGCATTTT. V and J are TRBV6-6 and TRBJ1-5; 8 bases map to TRBD1. CDR1 is MNHNY, CDR2 SVGAGI, per germline (reference sequence). CDR3 size: 16 residues. V lost 7 bases, J lost 7 bases, and 15 bases stayed unmatched.

This chain connects TRBV28 to TRBJ2-3; unclear D gene. The CDR3 has 14 amino acids. Looked up from germline, CDR1 is MDHEN and CDR2 is SYDVKM. Trimming stripped 5 bases from V and 6 bases from J, with 15 bases between. The chain's CDR3 is CASSPRILGDTQYF. In nucleotides, the CDR3 is TGTGCCAGCAGTCCCCGGATCCTGGGGGATACGCAGTATTTT.

The gene calls are TRBV7-8 and TRBJ2-1, with 9 bases that match TRBD2. This CDR3 is built from 16 residues. Germline values: CDR1 SGHVS, CDR2 FQNEAQ. After removal of 1 base from V and 5 bases from J, the junction contained 6 bases not matched to a gene. The chain's CDR3 is CASSLVGTSRDNEQFF. The CDR3 DNA sequence: TGTGCCAGCAGCTTAGTGGGGACTAGCAGAGACAATGAGCAGTTCTTC.

CDR3 sequence (DNA): TGTGCCAGCAGTTACGGCCCTAGTGGGGTCGTGGAGTTCTTC. Its translation: CASSYGPSGVVEFF. The chain carries TRBV6-5 and TRBJ2-1; D not certain. This CDR3 contains 14 residues. Germline V gene data show CDR1 as MNHEY and CDR2 as SVGAGI. With 2 bases removed from V and 14 bases from J, the gap between germline ends came to 19 bases.

This rearrangement joins TRBV29-1 to TRBJ2-7; either TRBD1 or TRBD2 may fit D (5 bases each). Germline CDR1 is SQVTM and CDR2 is ANQGSEA. The germline V and J ends were trimmed by 4 bases and 9 bases, with 19 bases remaining between them. CDR3 length: 13 residues. The CDR3 nucleotides read TGCAGCGTTGTAGGCGGGTCAGAGCAGGGGCAGTACTTC. Translating gives CSVVGGSEQGQYF.

The chain combines TRBV29-1 with TRBJ2-3; 8 nucleotides align to TRBD2. The CDR3 runs 16 residues. Germline values: CDR1 SQVTM, CDR2 ANQGSEA. V lost 0 bases and J lost 4; bases outside the gene matches: 9. The CDR3 protein is CSVEDLSAGAADTQYF. CDR3 nucleotide sequence: TGCAGCGTTGAAGATCTTTCAGCGGGAGCGGCAGATACGCAGTATTTT.

This chain links TRBV11-2 with TRBJ2-7, with a possible D match to TRBD2 (6 bases). Germline V gene lookup returns CDR1 SGHAT and CDR2 FQNNGV. With 0 bases removed from V and 3 bases from J, the gap between germline ends came to 6 bases. The CDR3 is 13 amino acids. CDR3 sequence reads: CASSLEGGYEQYF. CDR3 DNA: TGTGCCAGCAGCTTAGAGGGGGGCTACGAGCAGTACTTC.

The J gene is TRBJ2-7, the V gene TRBV6-5; 7 bases line up with TRBD1. CDR3 length: 12 residues. After removal of 6 bases from V and 5 bases from J, the junction contained 4 bases not matched to a gene. Germline lookup yields CDR1 MNHEY and CDR2 SVGAGI. The CDR3 spells CASRATGDEQYF. CDR3 DNA sequence: TGTGCCAGCAGAGCAACAGGGGACGAGCAGTACTTC.

The genes are TRBV27 and TRBJ1-5, with unresolved D. CDR1 MNHEY and CDR2 SMNVEV come from the germline V gene (reference sequence). Trimming stripped 3 bases from V and 0 bases from J, with 3 bases between. This CDR3 spans 13 amino acids. The CDR3 bases are TGTGCCAGCAGTTTCTATAGCAATCAGCCCCAGCATTTT. It yields the protein CASSFYSNQPQHF.

This chain links TRBV12-5 with TRBJ2-1, with 8 nucleotides matching TRBD1. Per the germline V gene, CDR1 is LGHNT and CDR2 is FRNRAP. The CDR3 loop spans 15 amino acids. J was trimmed by 5 bases and V by 1 base; bases with no gene match: 4. This CDR3 is CASGLGQGYHNEQFF. For the CDR3, the DNA is TGTGCTAGTGGTTTGGGACAGGGGTACCACAATGAGCAGTTCTTC.

This chain links TRBV12-5 with TRBJ2-1; no firm D call. Germline values: CDR1 LGHNT, CDR2 FRNRAP. Trimming removed 3 bases from V and 0 bases from J, with 6 bases in between. The CDR3 has 14 residues. The chain's CDR3 is CASGFFGSYNEQFF. CDR3 bases: TGTGCTAGTGGTTTCTTTGGCTCCTACAATGAGCAGTTCTTC.